Below are 7 T cell receptor beta chains sequenced from a single sample in a study of regulatory T cells in long-lasting Graves disease. Time point: newly diagnosed GD, antithyroid drugs for less than 3 months. Researchers made the TCR library from RNA that was extracted from PBMCs. Through Arm-PCR of CDR3 regions and iRepertoire HTBI primers, TCR beta libraries were built. TCRdb fed the multiplex PCR reads into MiXCR, producing one record per CDR3 protein. The data contain approximately 440,000 distinct CDR3 sequences, about 17% of them singletons. This sample was also put to use in a study of T cells in Graves' hyperthyroidism and ophthalmopathy.

Sequenced here: peripheral blood mononuclear cells (PBMCs), sampled at new diagnosis, from a patient treated with antithyroid drugs. Receptors were obtained from a man aged 35 to 55 with Graves disease.

This clonotype was observed at least ten times. The chain carries TRBV2 and TRBJ2-1, with 9 bases fitting TRBD1. The CDR3 runs to 14 residues. After removal of 7 bases from V and 5 bases from J, the junction contained 6 bases not matched to a gene. Germline V gene sequence: CDR1 SNHLY, CDR2 FYNNEI. The CDR3 DNA reads as TGTGCCAGCAAAAGACAGGGGGTGGACAATGAGCAGTTCTTC. It codes for CASKRQGVDNEQFF.

This clonotype was seen many times. This chain links TRBV18 with TRBJ2-7, with D uncertain. CDR3 length equals 14 residues. Germline CDR1 is KGHSH and CDR2 is LQKENI. V was trimmed by 1 base and J by 0 bases, leaving 7 bases between them. In nucleotides, the CDR3 is TGTGCCAGCTCACCACGCAGTATCTCCTACGAGCAGTACTTC. Translated, it gives CASSPRSISYEQYF.

This clonotype has only a few counts. This chain joins TRBV19 and TRBJ1-5; no reliable D call. This CDR3 region has 13 residues. Germline lookup yields CDR1 LNHDA and CDR2 SQIVND (reference sequence). V lost 7 bases and J 6 bases, leaving 13 bases between the germline ends. For the CDR3, the DNA is TGTGCCAGTATAGAGGCTTGGGGTCAGCCCCAGCATTTT. Translation gives CASIEAWGQPQHF.

The V and J genes are TRBV20-1 and TRBJ1-5; a weak D match, TRBD1 (6 bases). CDR3 length equals 13 residues. Germline lookup yields CDR1 DFQATT and CDR2 SNEGSKA (reference sequence). V shed 7 bases and J shed 1 base, with 11 bases lying between them. This CDR3 reads CSGVQGSNQPQHF. The CDR3 DNA reads TGCAGTGGCGTACAGGGAAGCAATCAGCCCCAGCATTTT.

The CDR3 reads CARTGGLAKNIQYF. CDR3 DNA: TGCGCCAGGACGGGAGGACTAGCCAAAAACATTCAGTACTTC. V gene TRBV5-1 combines with J gene TRBJ2-4, with 7 bases aligning to TRBD2. CDR1 and CDR2 from the germline V gene are SGHRS and YFSETQ. The CDR3 is 14 amino acids. J lost 0 bases, V lost 8 bases, and 5 bases had no gene match.

This clonotype came up many times. The CDR3 sequence is CAIGQGLAGQETQYF. In nucleotides, the CDR3 is TGTGCCATCGGACAGGGACTAGCGGGCCAAGAGACCCAGTACTTC. The chain employs TRBV10-3 and TRBJ2-5, with 12 positions matching TRBD2. The CDR3 extends over 15 amino acids. The ends lost 8 bases at V and 1 base at J; junction bases unmatched: 5. Germline loops: CDR1 ENHRY, CDR2 SYGVKD.

The rearrangement links TRBV29-1 to TRBJ2-7, with unresolved D. The germline V and J ends were trimmed by 3 bases and 2 bases, with 8 bases remaining between them. CDR3 length equals 12 residues. Germline CDR1 SQVTM, CDR2 ANQGSEA. CDR3 sequence: CSVEIGAYEQYF. In DNA form, the CDR3 reads TGCAGCGTTGAGATTGGGGCCTACGAGCAGTACTTC.